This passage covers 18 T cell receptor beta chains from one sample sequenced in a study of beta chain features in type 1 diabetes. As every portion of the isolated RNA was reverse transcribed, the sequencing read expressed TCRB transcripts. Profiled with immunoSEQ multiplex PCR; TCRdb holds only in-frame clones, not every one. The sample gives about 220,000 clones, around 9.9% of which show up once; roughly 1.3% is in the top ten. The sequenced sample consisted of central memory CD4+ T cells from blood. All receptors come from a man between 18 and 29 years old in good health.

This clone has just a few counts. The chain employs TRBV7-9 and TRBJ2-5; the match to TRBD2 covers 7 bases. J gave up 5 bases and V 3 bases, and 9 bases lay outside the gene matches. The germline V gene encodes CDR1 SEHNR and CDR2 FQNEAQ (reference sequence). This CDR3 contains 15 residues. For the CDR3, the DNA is TGTGCCAGCAGCTTTGGCGGGAGCTTGGCGGAGACCCAGTACTTC. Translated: CASSFGGSLAETQYF.

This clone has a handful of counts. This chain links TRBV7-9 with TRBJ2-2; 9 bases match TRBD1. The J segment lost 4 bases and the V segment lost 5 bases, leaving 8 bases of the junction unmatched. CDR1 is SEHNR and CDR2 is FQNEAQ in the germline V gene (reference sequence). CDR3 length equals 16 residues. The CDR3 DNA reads TGTGCCAGCAGCCACATGGGGACAGGGCCCACCGGGGAGCTGTTTTTT. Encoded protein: CASSHMGTGPTGELFF.

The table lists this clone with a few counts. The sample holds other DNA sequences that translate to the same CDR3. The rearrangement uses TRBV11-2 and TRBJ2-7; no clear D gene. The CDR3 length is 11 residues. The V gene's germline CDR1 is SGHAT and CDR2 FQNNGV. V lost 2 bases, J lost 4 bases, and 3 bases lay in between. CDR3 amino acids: CASSLTYEQYF. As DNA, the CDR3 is TGTGCCAGCAGCTTAACGTACGAGCAGTACTTC.

The CDR3 bases are TGTGCCAGCAGCTTACAGGGGGACACTGAAGCTTTCTTT. Residues: CASSLQGDTEAFF. V gene TRBV7-3 combines with J gene TRBJ1-1; 7 positions match TRBD1. The V gene end was trimmed by 2 bases and the J gene end by 3 bases; junction bases not matched to a gene: 0. The germline CDR1 and CDR2 sequences are SGHTA and FQGTGA. The CDR3 length is 13 residues.

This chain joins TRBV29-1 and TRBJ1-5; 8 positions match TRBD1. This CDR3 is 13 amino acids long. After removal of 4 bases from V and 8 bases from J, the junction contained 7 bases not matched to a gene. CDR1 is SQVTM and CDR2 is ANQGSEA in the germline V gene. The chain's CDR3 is CSVAPGGTEPQHF. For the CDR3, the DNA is TGCAGCGTTGCCCCAGGGGGCACCGAGCCCCAGCATTTT.

The CDR3: CASSLRLDRALFF. CDR3 sequence (DNA): TGTGCCAGCAGTTTAAGGTTGGACCGGGCGCTGTTTTTT. J is TRBJ2-2 and V is TRBV28; D not resolved. The V end was cut by 2 bases, the J end by 13 bases, with 14 bases between. Germline V CDR1 and CDR2: MDHEN, SYDVKM. The CDR3 totals 13 residues.

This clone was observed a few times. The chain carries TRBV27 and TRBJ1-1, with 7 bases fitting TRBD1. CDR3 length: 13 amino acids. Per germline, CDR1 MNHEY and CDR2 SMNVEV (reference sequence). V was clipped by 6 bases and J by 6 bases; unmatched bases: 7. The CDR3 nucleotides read TGTGCCAGCAGCGACAGGGATTTCGCTGAAGCTTTCTTT. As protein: CASSDRDFAEAFF.

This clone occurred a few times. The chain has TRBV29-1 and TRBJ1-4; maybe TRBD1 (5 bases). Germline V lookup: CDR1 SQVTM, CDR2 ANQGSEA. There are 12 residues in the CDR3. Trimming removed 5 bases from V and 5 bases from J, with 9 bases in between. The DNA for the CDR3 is TGCAGCGTTCGACAGAACAATGAAAAACTGTTTTTT. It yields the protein CSVRQNNEKLFF.

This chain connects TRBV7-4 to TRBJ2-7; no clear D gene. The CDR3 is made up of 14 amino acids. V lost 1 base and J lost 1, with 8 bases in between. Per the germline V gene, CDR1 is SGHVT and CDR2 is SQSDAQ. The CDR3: CASSLESQSYEQYF. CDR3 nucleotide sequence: TGTGCCAGCAGCTTAGAGTCTCAGTCCTACGAGCAGTACTTC.

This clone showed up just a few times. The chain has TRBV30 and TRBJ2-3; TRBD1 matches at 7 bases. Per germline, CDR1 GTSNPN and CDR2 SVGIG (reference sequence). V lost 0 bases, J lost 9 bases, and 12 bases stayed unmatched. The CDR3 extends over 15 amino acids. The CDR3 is CAWSVPQTGILTQYF. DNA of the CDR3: TGTGCCTGGAGTGTACCCCAGACAGGGATTCTAACGCAGTATTTT.

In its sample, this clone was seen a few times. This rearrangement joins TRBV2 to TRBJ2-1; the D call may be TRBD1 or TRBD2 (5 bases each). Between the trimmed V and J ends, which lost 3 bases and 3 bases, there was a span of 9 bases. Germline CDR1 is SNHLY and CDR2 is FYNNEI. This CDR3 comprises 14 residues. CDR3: CASSDLGRYNEQFF. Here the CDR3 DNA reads TGTGCCAGCAGTGATTTGGGACGCTACAATGAGCAGTTCTTC.

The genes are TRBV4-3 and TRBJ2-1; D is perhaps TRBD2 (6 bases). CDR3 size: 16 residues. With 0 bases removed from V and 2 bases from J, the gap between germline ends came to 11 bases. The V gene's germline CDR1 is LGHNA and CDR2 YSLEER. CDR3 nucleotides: TGCGCCAGCAGCCAAGATGGGGGGAGCCCCTACAATGAGCAGTTCTTC. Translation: CASSQDGGSPYNEQFF.

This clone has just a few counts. The CDR3, as DNA: TGTGCCAGCAGCCCGACTAGCGGGAGGGCAGATACGCAGTATTTT. This codes for CASSPTSGRADTQYF. The chain joins TRBV7-3 to TRBJ2-3; 14 bases match TRBD2. V gave up 5 bases and J gave up 4 bases; unmatched junction bases: 2. CDR3 length equals 15 residues. Germline values: CDR1 SGHTA, CDR2 FQGTGA.

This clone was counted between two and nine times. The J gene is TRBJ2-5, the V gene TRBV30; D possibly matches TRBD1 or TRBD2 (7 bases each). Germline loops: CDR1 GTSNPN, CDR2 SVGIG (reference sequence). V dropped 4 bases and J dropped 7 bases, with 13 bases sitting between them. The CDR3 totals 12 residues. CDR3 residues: CAWNRGGGTQYF. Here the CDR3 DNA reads TGTGCCTGGAACAGGGGCGGGGGGACCCAGTACTTC.

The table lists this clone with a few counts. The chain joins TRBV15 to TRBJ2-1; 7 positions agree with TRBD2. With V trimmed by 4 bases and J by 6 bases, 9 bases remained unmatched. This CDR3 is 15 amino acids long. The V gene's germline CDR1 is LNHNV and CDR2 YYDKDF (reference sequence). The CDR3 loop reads CATSTGGSPVNEQFF. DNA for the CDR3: TGTGCCACCAGCACCGGCGGGAGCCCCGTCAATGAGCAGTTCTTC.

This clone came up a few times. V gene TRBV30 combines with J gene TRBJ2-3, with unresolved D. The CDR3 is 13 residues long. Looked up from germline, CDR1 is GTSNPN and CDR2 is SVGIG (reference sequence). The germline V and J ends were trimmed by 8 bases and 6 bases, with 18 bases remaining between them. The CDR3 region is CATRAAGRDTQYF. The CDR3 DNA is TGTGCCACAAGGGCAGCCGGGCGGGATACGCAGTATTTT.

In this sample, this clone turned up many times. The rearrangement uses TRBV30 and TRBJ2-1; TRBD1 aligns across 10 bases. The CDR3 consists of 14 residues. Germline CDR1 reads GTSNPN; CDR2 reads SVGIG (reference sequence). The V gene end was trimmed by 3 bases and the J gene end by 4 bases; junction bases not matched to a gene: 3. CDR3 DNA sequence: TGTGCCTGGAGCCGGGACAGGGGTTACAATGAGCAGTTCTTC. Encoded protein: CAWSRDRGYNEQFF.

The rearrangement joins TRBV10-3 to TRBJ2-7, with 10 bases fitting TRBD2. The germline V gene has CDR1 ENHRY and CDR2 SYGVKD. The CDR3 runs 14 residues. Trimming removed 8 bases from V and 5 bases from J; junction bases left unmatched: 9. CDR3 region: CAIDNGLAVHEQYF. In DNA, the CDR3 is TGTGCCATCGACAACGGACTAGCGGTGCACGAGCAGTACTTC.